What follows are 25 T cell receptor beta chains derived from one specimen sequenced in a study of cytomegalovirus exposure and HLA in healthy donors (dated 2017 in TCRdb). The library was generated by the immunoSEQ multiplex PCR assay. For the multiplex PCR, a mixture combining 60 forward primers for TCR Vbeta segments and 13 reverse primers for TCR Jbeta segments was used. Drawn from immuneACCESS, this table holds only the in-frame rearrangements with V and J called that TCRdb kept. Clones are partly lost; checked studies trace under half to an unresolved V gene and leave the rest unexplained. The sample table holds around 140,000 clones, of which 70% to 85% were seen once. Together, the top ten hold less than 3% of the sample. Sequences were obtained from PBMCs. Receptor source: a male donor in good health and CMV-seronegative.

V is TRBV5-6 and J is TRBJ2-1; D possibly corresponds to TRBD1 (5 bases). The CDR3 is 15 residues long. V was shortened by 1 base and J by 10 bases, with 18 bases between the two germline ends. CDR1 is SGHDT and CDR2 is YYEEEE in the germline V gene. CDR3 region: CASSLLSSAYREQFF. The CDR3 DNA follows: TGTGCCAGCAGCTTGCTCTCTTCCGCGTACAGGGAGCAGTTCTTC.

Comments on this clone: The junction does not match germline at one end; this may be a read error. The chain is built from TRBV7-9 and TRBJ2-7; D not certain. CDR3 length: 11 amino acids. Germline V lookup: CDR1 SEHNR, CDR2 FQNEAQ (reference sequence). In DNA, the CDR3 is TGTTCCAGCAGCCTCTTCTACGAGCAGTACTTC. It specifies CSSSLFYEQYF. The full variable domain, with the rest looked up from reference TRBV7-9 and TRBJ2-7, is DTGVSQNPRHKITKRGQNVTFRCDPISEHNRLYWYRQTLGQGPEFLTYFQNEAQLEKSRLLSDRFSAERPKGSFSTLEIQRTEQGDSAMYLCSSSLFYEQYFGPGTRLTVT.

The V gene is TRBV5-4, the J gene TRBJ2-1, with D perhaps matching TRBD2 (5 bases). V was cut by 4 bases and J by 9 bases, with 14 bases left in between. The CDR3 sequence is 13 residues long. Germline assignment: CDR1 SGHNT and CDR2 YYREEE (reference sequence). The CDR3 nucleotides are TGTGCCAGCAGCATAGGACTCGTTCGTGAGCAGTTCTTC. The encoded protein is CASSIGLVREQFF. Together with reference TRBV5-4 and TRBJ2-1, the CDR3 gives the full variable domain: ETGVTQSPTHLIKTRGQQVTLRCSSQSGHNTVSWYQQALGQGPQFIFQYYREEENGRGNFPPRFSGLQFPNYSSELNVNALELDDSALYLCASSIGLVREQFFGPGTRLTVL.

The rearrangement uses TRBV7-3 and TRBJ2-2; 9 bases line up with TRBD1. V lost 6 bases and J lost 2; bases outside the gene matches: 7. The length of the CDR3 is 16 residues. The germline gives CDR1 SGHTA, CDR2 FQGTGA. The CDR3 DNA reads TGTGCCAGCAGTGTCAGGGACAGGGTAAACACCGGGGAGCTGTTTTTT. Its translation: CASSVRDRVNTGELFF.

This sequence joins TRBV5-1 and TRBJ2-5; 9 positions agree with TRBD1. The J call may be wrong; the DNA end is better matched by TRBJ2-7. The CDR3 extends over 15 amino acids. CDR1 and CDR2 from the germline V gene are SGHRS and YFSETQ. The DNA of the CDR3 is TGCGCCAGTGAAGCCCACGGGACAGGGATTTGCGAGCAGTACTTC. Translation gives CASEAHGTGICEQYF.

The rearrangement joins TRBV11-1 to TRBJ1-2; D may be TRBD1 (5 bases). The V end lost 3 bases, the J end lost 6 bases, and 14 bases lay between the germline ends. The germline gives CDR1 SGHAT, CDR2 FQDESV (reference sequence). CDR3 length: 14 residues. CDR3 protein: CASSFLAGDDGYTF. In DNA form, the CDR3 reads TGTGCCAGCAGCTTCCTTGCGGGGGACGATGGCTACACCTTC.

The chain couples TRBV6-5 to TRBJ1-4; a possible D gene is TRBD1 (5 bases). Trimming removed 5 bases at V and 7 bases at J, with 17 bases between. Germline V lookup: CDR1 MNHEY, CDR2 SVGAGI. The CDR3 runs 15 residues. In DNA form, the CDR3 reads TGTGCCAGCAGTGCTTTGCCTGGAAGGGGTGAAAAACTGTTTTTT. This sequence encodes CASSALPGRGEKLFF.

V is TRBV7-6 and J is TRBJ2-3; D is unresolved. V was cut by 0 bases and J by 5 bases, with 6 bases left in between. The germline V gene encodes CDR1 SGHVS and CDR2 FNYEAQ. The CDR3 has 13 residues. The CDR3 coding sequence is TGTGCCAGCAGCTTAGCGCTCGGAGATACGCAGTATTTT. It codes for CASSLALGDTQYF.

The rearrangement joins TRBV20-1 to TRBJ1-1; 11 bases are a match to TRBD1. The CDR3 is made up of 11 amino acids. Germline V gene sequence: CDR1 DFQATT, CDR2 SNEGSKA (reference sequence). The J segment lost 11 bases and the V segment lost 6 bases, leaving 5 bases of the junction unmatched. CDR3 sequence reads: CSAMGQGGAFF. The CDR3 bases are TGCAGTGCAATGGGACAGGGGGGGGCTTTCTTT.

V usage is TRBV4-3 and J usage is TRBJ2-5; 11 bases match TRBD1. The germline V gene has CDR1 LGHNA and CDR2 YSLEER. J lost 5 bases, V lost 0 bases, and 5 bases had no gene match. The CDR3 is 16 residues long. The CDR3 region has the DNA TGCGCCAGCAGCCAAGATCGTGGGACAGGGGGGGAGACCCAGTACTTC. Its protein product is CASSQDRGTGGETQYF.

This clone appeared many times. The chain carries TRBV6-5 and TRBJ1-2; D may be TRBD1 (5 bases). CDR3 size: 14 residues. Trimming removed 6 bases from V and 4 bases from J, with 15 bases in between. Germline values: CDR1 MNHEY, CDR2 SVGAGI. The CDR3 coding sequence is TGTGCCAGCAGCCCTTACACAGGAACCTATGGCTACACCTTC. Amino acid sequence: CASSPYTGTYGYTF.

The chain uses TRBV9 and TRBJ1-6; no reliable D call. Trimming removed 0 bases from V and 10 bases from J, with 8 bases in between. CDR1 is SGDLS, CDR2 YYNGEE, per germline. The CDR3 totals 13 residues. In DNA, the CDR3 is TGTGCCAGCAGCGTAGGCCCCGGGTCACCCCTCCACTTT. Protein: CASSVGPGSPLHF.

The chain links TRBV7-3 to TRBJ2-5; perhaps TRBD2 as D (5 bases). The germline V gene has CDR1 SGHTA and CDR2 FQGTGA. The CDR3 totals 13 residues. V dropped 5 bases and J dropped 7 bases, with 14 bases sitting between them. CDR3 protein: CASSVGFEGTQYF. The DNA of the CDR3 is TGTGCCAGCAGCGTGGGCTTTGAGGGGACCCAGTACTTC.

The genes are TRBV5-6 and TRBJ2-2; the D is unclear. Trimming took off 4 bases at V and 2 bases at J, with 3 bases between the two ends. The CDR3 loop spans 12 amino acids. Germline CDR1 is SGHDT and CDR2 is YYEEEE. DNA of the CDR3: TGTGCCAGCAGCGTAAACACCGGGGAGCTGTTTTTT. It codes for CASSVNTGELFF. The variable domain in full, with the rest retrieved from reference TRBV5-6 and TRBJ2-2, is DAGVTQSPTHLIKTRGQQVTLRCSPKSGHDTVSWYQQALGQGPQFIFQYYEEEERQRGNFPDRFSGHQFPNYSSELNVNALLLGDSALYLCASSVNTGELFFGEGSRLTVL.

The count of this clone is one. The CDR3 loop is CASSPPGSRDEQYF. In nucleotides, the CDR3 is TGTGCCAGCAGCCCACCGGGGTCGCGCGACGAGCAGTACTTC. The chain joins TRBV7-2 to TRBJ2-7; possible D gene TRBD2, 5 bases. The V end was cut by 5 bases, the J end by 5 bases, with 16 bases between. Germline lookup yields CDR1 SGHTA and CDR2 FQGNSA. The CDR3 contains 14 residues.

This clone was counted once. The chain links TRBV4-2 to TRBJ1-3, with D tentatively TRBD1 (5 bases). V gave up 4 bases and J gave up 7 bases, with 17 bases separating them. This CDR3 is built from 15 residues. Germline lookup yields CDR1 LGHNA and CDR2 YNFKEQ. CDR3 in DNA: TGTGCCAGCAGCCCCCTAAGCAGGGAGGGGAACACCATATATTTT. This translates into CASSPLSREGNTIYF.

The rearrangement links TRBV7-9 to TRBJ2-7; TRBD1 aligns across 8 bases. In germline, CDR1 is SEHNR, CDR2 FQNEAQ (reference sequence). Germline trimming cut 5 bases from V and 0 bases from J; bases unmatched to any gene: 6. The CDR3 is 15 residues long. Written as DNA, the CDR3 is TGTGCCAGCAGCCTCTCAGGGGGCTTCTCCTACGAGCAGTACTTC. Protein product: CASSLSGGFSYEQYF.

The chain recombines TRBV9 with TRBJ2-7; D is perhaps TRBD2 (6 bases). V was shortened by 3 bases and J by 2 bases, with 12 bases between the two germline ends. Germline CDR1 and CDR2: SGDLS and YYNGEE. The CDR3 spans 14 residues. The DNA of the CDR3 is TGTGCCAGCAGCGCCCTCGGGGGTGCCTACGAGCAGTACTTC. Translating it yields CASSALGGAYEQYF.

This chain joins TRBV2 and TRBJ2-5, with no clear D. V lost 4 bases to trimming and J lost 7 bases, with 4 bases between them. The CDR3 length is 10 residues. Germline values: CDR1 SNHLY, CDR2 FYNNEI. The CDR3 DNA reads as TGTGCCAGCAGTGCTGTGACCCAGTACTTC. Protein product: CASSAVTQYF.

The J gene is TRBJ1-1, the V gene TRBV6-1; D call uncertain. The CDR3 covers 15 residues. Between the trimmed V and J ends, which lost 6 bases and 3 bases, there was a span of 17 bases. Germline CDR1 is MNHNS and CDR2 is SASEGT. The CDR3 nucleotides read TGTGCCAGCAGATATTCTAGCAACCCGGACACTGAAGCTTTCTTT. As protein: CASRYSSNPDTEAFF.

CDR3: CASSWGGSGRYEQYF. In nucleotides, the CDR3 is TGTGCCAGCAGTTGGGGGGGTTCCGGGCGTTACGAGCAGTACTTC. The chain is built from TRBV28 and TRBJ2-7, with 7 bases matching TRBD2. Germline lookup yields CDR1 MDHEN and CDR2 SYDVKM. The CDR3 has 15 residues. With V trimmed by 4 bases and J by 4 bases, 10 bases remained unmatched.

The chain is built from TRBV2 and TRBJ2-7, with D unresolved. Germline V lookup: CDR1 SNHLY, CDR2 FYNNEI. This CDR3 is built from 12 residues. Trimming shortened V by 4 bases and J by 3 bases, and 7 bases separated the two germline ends. The CDR3 sequence is CASSVSGYEQYF. In DNA form, the CDR3 reads TGTGCCAGCAGTGTCAGTGGCTACGAGCAGTACTTC.

The CDR3 nucleotides are TGTGCCAGCACTCCAACCGCGGAGGGGAGTTATGGCTACACCTTC. As protein: CASTPTAEGSYGYTF. This chain connects TRBV10-3 to TRBJ1-2; a weak D match, TRBD1 (5 bases). The germline gives CDR1 ENHRY, CDR2 SYGVKD. CDR3 length: 15 amino acids. The V and J ends lost 10 bases and 5 bases respectively, with 23 bases between them.

J is TRBJ2-3 and V is TRBV27, with 11 bases identical to TRBD2. The CDR3 is 14 residues long. With 7 bases clipped from V and 5 bases from J, the junction kept 5 bases outside the gene matches. Germline V gene data show CDR1 as MNHEY and CDR2 as SMNVEV (reference sequence). The CDR3 DNA reads as TGTGCCAGCAACCGGCTAGCGGGAGGAGATACGCAGTATTTT. This encodes CASNRLAGGDTQYF.

The sample holds a few counts of this clone. The sample contains more than one DNA sequence encoding this CDR3. V is TRBV13 and J is TRBJ2-3; D perhaps matches TRBD2 (6 bases). The CDR3 contains 13 residues. Deletions cut 4 bases from V and 4 bases from J, with 9 bases between. The V gene's germline CDR1 is PRHDT and CDR2 FYEKMQ (reference sequence). CDR3 sequence: CASSSGGADTQYF. DNA for the CDR3: TGTGCCAGCAGCTCCGGGGGAGCAGATACGCAGTATTTT.